Listed below are T cell receptor beta chains from one sample, sequenced in a study of T cells in Graves' hyperthyroidism and ophthalmopathy. A single record per CDR3 protein comes from TCRdb applying MiXCR to the multiplex PCR reads. The sample contains about 700,000 distinct CDR3 sequences, 45% of which appear only once. Sequencing was performed on peripheral blood or thyroid tissue (not recorded which). The receptors derive from an adult man with Graves' disease, either hyperthyroidism or ophthalmopathy (not recorded which). CDR3s include the opening cysteine and the closing phenylalanine or tryptophan. The D gene is left open where the match is weak. Expanded clones are given a class, and other clones once, few, many or no size at all.

d_call j_call clone_size v_call cdr3_aa cdr3_nt
NA TRBJ2-5 NA TRBV24-1 CATRDSNPNQPQYF TGTGCCACCAGGGACAGTAACCCCAATCAGCCCCAGTACTTC
TRBD1 TRBJ1-1 few TRBV7-9 CASSLRGQGMNTEAFF TGTGCCAGCAGCTTAAGGGGACAGGGAATGAACACTGAAGCTTTCTTT
NA TRBJ1-5 NA TRBV20-1 CSASVSGNQPQHF TGCAGTGCTAGTGTGAGCGGCAATCAGCCCCAGCATTTT
TRBD1 TRBJ1-5 few TRBV6-5 CAISYGTVQPQHF TGTGCCATCAGTTACGGGACAGTACAGCCCCAGCATTTT
NA TRBJ1-2 many TRBV6-1 CASSEADGYTF TGTGCCAGCAGTGAGGCGGATGGCTACACCTTC
NA TRBJ2-6 many TRBV7-6 CASSLLVSGANVLTF TGTGCCAGCAGCTTATTGGTCTCTGGGGCCAACGTCCTGACTTTC
NA TRBJ1-6 many TRBV20-1 CSAVTGNSPLHF TGCAGTGCTGTTACAGGCAATTCACCCCTCCACTTT
TRBD1 TRBJ1-6 few TRBV10-3 CASSGDRDNSPLHF TGTGCCAGCAGTGGGGACAGGGATAATTCACCCCTCCACTTT
TRBD1 TRBJ1-5 NA TRBV29-1 CSAQGAGTQHF TGCAGCGCCCAGGGGGCGGGGACCCAGCATTTT
TRBD1 TRBJ1-4 NA TRBV15 CATSSPGTANEKLFF TGTGCCACCAGCAGCCCCGGGACAGCAAATGAAAAACTGTTTTTT
TRBD1 TRBJ1-6 few TRBV2 CASSERQGEIYNSPLHF TGTGCCAGCAGTGAAAGACAGGGGGAAATCTATAATTCACCCCTCCACTTT
NA TRBJ2-6 many TRBV24-1 CATSDSAANVLTF TGTGCCACCAGTGATAGTGCGGCCAACGTCCTGACTTTC